This entry is about one T cell receptor (beta chain). This clone was detected only a few times. Its binding antigen is unknown. The input lacks base qualities; no much larger clone sits a single base away. The CDR3 has 16 amino acids, counting the end cysteine and phenylalanine. The kept DNA is CDR3 alone, 48 bases in frame from the first base. Trimming accounts for 5 bases at V and 8 bases at J, while the number of junction bases matched to no gene is 10. Taken from the germline V gene, the CDR1 and CDR2 loops are WSHSY and SAAADI. The source of the sample is a study of blood T cell repertoires in COVID-19 (dated by TCRdb to the early 2020s). Regarding the research as a whole: Samples from collaborators originated in the United States, Italy and Spain and spanned both the acute and convalescent phases of COVID-19. The prospective study material was composed of cDNA or gDNA derived from T cells, B-cell-depleted T cells, or PBMCs. The dataset comprised deeply sampled blood TCRbeta repertoires from subjects exposed to, actively infected with, or recovered from COVID-19. The repertoires were made available in a free public database intended to serve as a resource for research on the immune response to SARS-CoV-2. The samples were drawn from the first 160 participants of the ongoing ImmuneRACE study and from about 1,200 subjects provided by 6 global collaborators. Sample metadata almost always included a de-identified subject ID, COVID-19 status, age in years and sex. Where available, HLA class I and class II types were taken from metadata supplied by the sample provider and were not determined by assay-based typing.

Results and caveats for the whole study, not just this receptor: How much clinical and demographic metadata was included differed by source and by participant, and the metadata was provided uncurated.

TCRbeta CDR3 regions were amplified from genomic DNA by means of the immunoSEQ Assay, a bias-controlled multiplex PCR. Processing in the source paper ran as follows. Nucleated cell counts per sample were estimated from amplification of reference gene primers within the assay. To quantify the absolute abundance of each unique TCRbeta CDR3 rearrangement, sequence reads were collapsed and filtered. Productive Simpson clonality was computed per sample as the square root of Simpson's diversity index over productive rearrangements. This is the immuneACCESS table as TCRdb keeps it, with only in-frame sequences that have V and J called. A part of the clones is gone; compared with another copy, unresolved V genes explain less than half, and the rest is unexplained. V, J and clone size are those of that table, while D and trimming were read from the DNA. Counted in this sample were fewer than 60,000 clones; about 85% of them appeared once. The ten largest clones capture 10% to 15% of the sample.

Collaborating institutions collected whole blood in K2EDTA tubes following their own protocols. For TCRbeta analysis, collaborators shipped samples in one of three forms: frozen whole blood, isolated PBMCs, or DNA extracted from either of those sample types. This receptor chain uses TRBV10-2 and TRBJ1-4; 11 of the junction bases match TRBD1. The source is a woman aged 80 or over with acute or convalescent COVID-19. Sequenced material: peripheral blood. CDR3 region: CASSPGQGAREEKLFF. The nucleotides read TGCGCCAGCAGTCCCGGACAGGGGGCGCGGGAGGAAAAACTGTTTTTT.